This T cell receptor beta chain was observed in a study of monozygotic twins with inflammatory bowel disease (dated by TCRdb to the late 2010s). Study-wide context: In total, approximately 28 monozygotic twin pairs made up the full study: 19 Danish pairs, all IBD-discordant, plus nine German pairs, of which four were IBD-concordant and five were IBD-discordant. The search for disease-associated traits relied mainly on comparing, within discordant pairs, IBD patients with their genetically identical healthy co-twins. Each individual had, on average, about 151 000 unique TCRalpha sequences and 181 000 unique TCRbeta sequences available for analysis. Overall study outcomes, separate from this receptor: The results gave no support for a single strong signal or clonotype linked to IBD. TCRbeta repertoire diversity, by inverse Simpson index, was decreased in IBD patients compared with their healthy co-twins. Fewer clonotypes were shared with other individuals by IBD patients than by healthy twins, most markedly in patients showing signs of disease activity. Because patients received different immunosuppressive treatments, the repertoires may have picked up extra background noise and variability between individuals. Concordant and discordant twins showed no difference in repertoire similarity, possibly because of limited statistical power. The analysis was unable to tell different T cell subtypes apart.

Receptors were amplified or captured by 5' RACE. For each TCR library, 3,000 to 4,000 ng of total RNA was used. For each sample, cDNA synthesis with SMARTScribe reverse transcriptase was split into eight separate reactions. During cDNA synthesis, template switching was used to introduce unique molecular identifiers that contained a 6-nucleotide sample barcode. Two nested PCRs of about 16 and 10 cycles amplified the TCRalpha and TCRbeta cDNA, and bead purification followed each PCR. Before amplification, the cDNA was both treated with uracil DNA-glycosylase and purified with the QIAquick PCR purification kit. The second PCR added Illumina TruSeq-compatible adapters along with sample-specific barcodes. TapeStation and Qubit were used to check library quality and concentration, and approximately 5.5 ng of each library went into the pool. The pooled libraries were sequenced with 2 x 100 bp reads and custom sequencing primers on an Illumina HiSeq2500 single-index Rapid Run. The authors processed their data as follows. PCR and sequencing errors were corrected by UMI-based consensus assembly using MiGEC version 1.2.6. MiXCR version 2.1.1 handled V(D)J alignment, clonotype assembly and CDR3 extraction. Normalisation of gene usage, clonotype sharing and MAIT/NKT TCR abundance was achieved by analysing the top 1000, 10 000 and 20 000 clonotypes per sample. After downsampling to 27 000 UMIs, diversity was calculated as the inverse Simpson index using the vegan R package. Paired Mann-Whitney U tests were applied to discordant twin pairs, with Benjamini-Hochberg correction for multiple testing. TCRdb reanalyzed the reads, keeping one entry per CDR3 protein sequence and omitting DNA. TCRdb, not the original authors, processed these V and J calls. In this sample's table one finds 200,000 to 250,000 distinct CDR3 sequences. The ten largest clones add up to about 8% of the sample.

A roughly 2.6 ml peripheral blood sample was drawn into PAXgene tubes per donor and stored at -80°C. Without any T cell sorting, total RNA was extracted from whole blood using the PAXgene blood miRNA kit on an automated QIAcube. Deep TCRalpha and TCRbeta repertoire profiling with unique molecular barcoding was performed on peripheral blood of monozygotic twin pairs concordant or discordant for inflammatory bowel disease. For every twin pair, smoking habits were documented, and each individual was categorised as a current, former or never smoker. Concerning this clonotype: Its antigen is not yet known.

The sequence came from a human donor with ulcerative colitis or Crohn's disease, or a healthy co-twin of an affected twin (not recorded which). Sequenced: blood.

CDR3 protein: CASSSQLSSRETDTQYF. The chain employs TRBV5-1 and TRBJ2-3; TCRdb calls TRBD1, which cannot be checked without DNA. Including cysteine and phenylalanine, the CDR3 has 17 amino acids. A DNA sequence was not provided. For CDR1 and CDR2, the germline V gene lists SGHRS and YFSETQ.